These 9 T cell receptor beta chains were all obtained from the same sample, sequenced in a study of T cell changes during pregnancy in multiple sclerosis. TCRdb's copy holds only in-frame clones and misses some; the assay was immunoSEQ multiplex PCR. Of about 59,000 clones listed, around 95% are singletons. Specimen: CD4+ T cells from peripheral blood mononuclear cells, collected before pregnancy. These receptors were collected from a female donor with multiple sclerosis, enrolled in a pregnancy study.

CDR3 residues: CASSDGLDTSTDTQYF. The CDR3 coding sequence is TGTGCCAGCAGTGATGGATTGGACACAAGCACAGATACGCAGTATTTT. The rearrangement joins TRBV6-4 to TRBJ2-3; a weak D match, TRBD1 (5 bases). Germline V lookup: CDR1 MRHNA, CDR2 SNTAGT. The V gene lost 3 bases and the J gene lost 0 bases, with 13 bases spanning the gap. This CDR3 has 16 amino acids.

This clone was detected a few times. The chain links TRBV4-2 to TRBJ2-3; 8 nucleotides agree with TRBD2. Per the germline V gene, CDR1 is LGHNA and CDR2 is YNFKEQ. This CDR3 comprises 15 residues. V was pared by 2 bases and J by 2 bases, with 3 bases of the junction left unmatched. The CDR3: CASSQTGGNTDTQYF. CDR3 nucleotide sequence: TGTGCCAGCAGCCAAACGGGAGGGAACACAGATACGCAGTATTTT.

The chain recombines TRBV28 with TRBJ1-2, with 7 bases aligning to TRBD1. V shed 4 bases, J shed 5 bases, and the junction held 19 bases outside the gene matches. The CDR3 sequence is 18 residues long. In germline, CDR1 is MDHEN, CDR2 SYDVKM. CDR3 DNA sequence: TGTGCCAGCAGTTCCCAGACCAATCCAGGGGGTGCCGATTATGGCTACACCTTC. Its translation: CASSSQTNPGGADYGYTF.

The chain couples TRBV12-5 to TRBJ1-1; tentatively, D is TRBD1 (6 bases). There are 12 residues in the CDR3. V was trimmed by 1 base and J by 7 bases, leaving 7 bases between them. The germline V gene encodes CDR1 LGHNT and CDR2 FRNRAP. The CDR3 DNA sequence: TGTGCTAGTGGTTTGGAGGGGGATGAAGCTTTCTTT. This sequence encodes CASGLEGDEAFF.

This chain's CDR3 is CASSSLGQSTGELFF. The CDR3 nucleotides read TGCGCCAGCAGCTCGCTGGGACAGTCAACCGGGGAGCTGTTTTTT. The chain carries TRBV4-3 and TRBJ2-2, with 7 bases aligning to TRBD1. The trim removed 5 bases at V and 5 bases at J, leaving 8 bases unmatched. The CDR3 contains 15 residues. Germline CDR1 and CDR2: LGHNA and YSLEER.

The J gene is TRBJ2-5, the V gene TRBV28, with 7 bases that match TRBD1. The DNA end lines up better with TRBJ2-7; the J call may be wrong. The CDR3 length is 16 residues. The germline CDR1 and CDR2 sequences are MDHEN and SYDVKM. The DNA for the CDR3 is TGTGCCAGCAGCCGCCTAGGCACAGGGGTATCCTACGAGCAGTACTTC. Translated: CASSRLGTGVSYEQYF.

The chain is built from TRBV6-6 and TRBJ2-1; 7 nucleotides line up with TRBD2. The ends lost 6 bases at V and 9 bases at J; junction bases unmatched: 11. CDR3 length equals 14 residues. Per germline, CDR1 MNHNY and CDR2 SVGAGI (reference sequence). The DNA for the CDR3 is TGTGCCAGCAGCAACAACCTAGGGGAGGGTGAGCAGTTCTTC. Translated, it gives CASSNNLGEGEQFF.

This chain joins TRBV7-2 and TRBJ2-6; the D is unclear. Trimming cost V 5 bases and J 2 bases, with 13 bases left between them. Germline V gene sequence: CDR1 SGHTA, CDR2 FQGNSA. The CDR3 sequence is 16 residues long. CDR3 loop: CASSPRDRAGANVLTF. CDR3 DNA: TGTGCCAGCAGCCCCCGTGATCGCGCTGGGGCCAACGTCCTGACTTTC.

The chain recombines TRBV6-1 with TRBJ1-2, with D possibly matching TRBD1 (5 bases). Germline lookup yields CDR1 MNHNS and CDR2 SASEGT. CDR3 length: 15 residues. Trimming shortened V by 6 bases and J by 1 base, and 15 bases separated the two germline ends. CDR3 nucleotides: TGTGCCAGCAGGCCCAATCCGGGGGGTAACTATGGCTACACCTTC. Its translation is CASRPNPGGNYGYTF.